The present T cell receptor (beta chain) was sequenced within a study of blood T cells in healthy people across ages. This clonotype was seen a single time. This CDR3 has 14 amino acids. In germline, CDR1 is SGHDT, CDR2 YYEEEE. Between the trimmed V and J ends, which lost 4 bases and 11 bases, there was a span of 21 bases. Together with a sample-barcoded 5' primer, a J-beta primer mix was included in a second PCR lasting about 7 to 11 cycles. From the 5' RACE reads, TCRdb called clonotypes with MiXCR, one entry per CDR3 protein. The data contain approximately 790,000 distinct CDR3 sequences, 62% of them singletons.

The chain couples TRBV5-6 to TRBJ2-5, with D possibly matching TRBD2 (7 bases). The sequence was obtained from a man aged 30-40 years in good health. The sample comprised blood. The CDR3 spells CASSQIPGAGEQYF. CDR3 DNA sequence: TGTGCCAGCAGCCAGATTCCAGGGGCGGGGGAGCAGTACTTC.